Listed below are T cell receptor beta chains from one sample, sequenced in a study of cytomegalovirus exposure and HLA in healthy donors. Assay: immunoSEQ multiplex PCR; the TCRdb copy retains only in-frame clones and omits some. Found here are about 130,000 clones, 60% to 80% of them singletons; the top ten hold 7.3%. The specimen was PBMCs. Source of these receptors: a male donor in good health and CMV-seronegative. Each CDR3 is given with its conserved first and last residue. The order of the fields is V gene, J gene, clone size, CDR3 length, D gene, CDR3 protein, CDR3 DNA. The D gene is left open where the match is weak. Size is omitted from some rows. Given values are once, few, many or a class for expanded clones.

TRBV28	TRBJ1-3	.	17	TRBD1	CASSRGTGQLSGNTIYF	TGTGCCAGCAGTCGTGGGACAGGGCAACTCTCTGGAAACACCATATATTTT
TRBV5-5	TRBJ2-1	.	16	TRBD1	CASSFSQGSSYNEQFF	TGTGCCAGCAGCTTCTCACAGGGGAGCTCCTACAATGAGCAGTTCTTC
TRBV28	TRBJ1-5	.	15	.	CASSPPGGGEGPQHF	TGTGCCAGCAGTCCCCCCGGAGGGGGGGAGGGGCCCCAGCATTTT
TRBV9	TRBJ2-1	.	17	TRBD2	CASSNSPSGELLNEQFF	TGTGCCAGCAGCAACTCCCCTAGCGGGGAGCTTCTCAATGAGCAGTTCTTC
TRBV2	TRBJ1-4	.	11	.	CASRRLGKLFF	TGTGCCAGCAGACGACTCGGAAAACTGTTTTTT
TRBV29-1	TRBJ2-5	.	14	.	CSLELLEPQETQYF	TGCAGCCTCGAATTACTAGAACCCCAAGAGACCCAGTACTTC
TRBV15	TRBJ2-2	.	21	TRBD2	CATSRDGTGGPRSANTGELFF	TGTGCCACCAGCAGAGATGGTACGGGAGGGCCTCGGAGCGCGAACACCGGGGAGCTGTTTTTT
TRBV2	TRBJ1-2	once	15	TRBD1	CASSSGQGADYGYTF	TGTGCCAGCAGTTCGGGACAGGGGGCGGACTATGGCTACACCTTC
TRBV5-4	TRBJ2-5	.	15	TRBD1	CASSLLGQQQETQYF	TGTGCCAGCAGCTTATTGGGACAGCAACAAGAGACCCAGTACTTC
TRBV5-4	TRBJ1-2	.	15	TRBD1	CASSLWVQGDYGYTF	TGTGCCAGCAGCTTGTGGGTACAGGGGGACTATGGCTACACCTTC
TRBV28	TRBJ2-6	.	16	TRBD2	CASSLLAGGGANVLTF	TGTGCCAGCAGTTTATTAGCGGGGGGTGGGGCCAACGTCCTGACTTTC
TRBV6-1	TRBJ1-1	.	14	TRBD1	CASRGQGMSTEAFF	TGTGCCAGCAGGGGACAGGGGATGAGCACTGAAGCTTTCTTT
TRBV9	TRBJ2-5	.	16	.	CASSVGGTSYQETQYF	TGTGCCAGCAGCGTAGGGGGTACTAGCTACCAAGAGACCCAGTACTTC
TRBV7-2	TRBJ2-7	.	15	TRBD2	CASSLLGLKSHEQYF	TGTGCCAGCAGCTTACTGGGACTAAAGTCCCACGAGCAGTACTTC
TRBV19	TRBJ2-7	once	16	TRBD2	CASSIGVAGGVYEQYF	TGTGCCAGTAGTATAGGGGTAGCGGGAGGAGTATACGAGCAGTACTTC
TRBV6-5	TRBJ1-1	.	14	.	CASSLTGGNTEAFF	TGTGCCAGCAGTTTGACAGGAGGGAACACTGAAGCTTTCTTT
TRBV5-1	TRBJ2-1	few	16	TRBD2	CASSPLAGGPGNEQFF	TGCGCCAGCAGCCCACTAGCGGGGGGGCCGGGCAATGAGCAGTTCTTC
TRBV4-1	TRBJ2-7	.	14	.	CASSQGTTLYEQYF	TGCGCCAGCAGCCAAGGGACTACCTTATACGAGCAGTACTTC
TRBV4-1	TRBJ2-5	.	15	.	CASSQAPPEQETQYF	TGCGCCAGCAGCCAAGCCCCCCCAGAACAAGAGACCCAGTACTTC
TRBV5-5	TRBJ1-2	.	16	.	CASSLGTTGPSYGYTF	TGTGCCAGCAGCCTGGGTACGACAGGCCCTTCCTATGGCTACACCTTC